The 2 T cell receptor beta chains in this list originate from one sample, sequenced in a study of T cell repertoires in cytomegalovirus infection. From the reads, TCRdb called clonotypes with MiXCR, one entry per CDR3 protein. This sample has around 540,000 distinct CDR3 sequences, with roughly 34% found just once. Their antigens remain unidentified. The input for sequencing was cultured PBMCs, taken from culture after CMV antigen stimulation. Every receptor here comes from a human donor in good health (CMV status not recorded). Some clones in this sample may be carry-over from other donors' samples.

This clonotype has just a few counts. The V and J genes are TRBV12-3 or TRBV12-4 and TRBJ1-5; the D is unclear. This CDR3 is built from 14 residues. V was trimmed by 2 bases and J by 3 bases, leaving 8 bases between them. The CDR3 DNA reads TGTGCCAGCAGTTTACGTATGCTCAATCAGCCCCAGCATTTT. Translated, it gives CASSLRMLNQPQHF.

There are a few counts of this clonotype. CDR3 bases: TGCAGTGCCACCGGGGGACTCGCGTATGCCGAGCAGTACTTC. It translates to CSATGGLAYAEQYF. This chain joins TRBV20-1 and TRBJ2-7; TRBD2 might be the D (6 bases). Germline-derived CDR1 and CDR2 are DFQATT and SNEGSKA (reference sequence). With 6 bases removed from V and 6 bases from J, the gap between germline ends came to 21 bases. This CDR3 has 14 amino acids.